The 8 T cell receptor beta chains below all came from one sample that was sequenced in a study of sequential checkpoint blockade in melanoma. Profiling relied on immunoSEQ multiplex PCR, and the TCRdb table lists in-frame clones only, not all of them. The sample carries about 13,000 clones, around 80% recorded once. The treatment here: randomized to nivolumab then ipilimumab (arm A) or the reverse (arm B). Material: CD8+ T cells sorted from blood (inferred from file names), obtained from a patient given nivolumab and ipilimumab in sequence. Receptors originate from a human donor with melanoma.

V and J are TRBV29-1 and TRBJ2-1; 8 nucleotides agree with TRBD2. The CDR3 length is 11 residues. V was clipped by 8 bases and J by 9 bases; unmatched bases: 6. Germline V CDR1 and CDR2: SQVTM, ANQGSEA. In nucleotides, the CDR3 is TGCAGCTCCCCTCGGGGGGGTGAGCAGTTCTTC. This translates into CSSPRGGEQFF.

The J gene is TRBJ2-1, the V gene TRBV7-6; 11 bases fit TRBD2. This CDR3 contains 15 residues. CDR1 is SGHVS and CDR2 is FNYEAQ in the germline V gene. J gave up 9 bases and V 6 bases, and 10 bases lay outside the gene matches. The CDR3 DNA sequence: TGTGCCAGCAGTCGGACTAGCGGGCCCGGCGGTGAGCAGTTCTTC. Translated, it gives CASSRTSGPGGEQFF.

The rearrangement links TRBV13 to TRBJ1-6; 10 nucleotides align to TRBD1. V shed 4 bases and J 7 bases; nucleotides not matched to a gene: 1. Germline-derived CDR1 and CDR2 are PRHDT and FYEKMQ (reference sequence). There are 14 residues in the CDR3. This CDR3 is CASSWGQGNSPLHF. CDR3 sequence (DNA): TGTGCCAGCAGCTGGGGACAGGGGAATTCACCCCTCCACTTT.

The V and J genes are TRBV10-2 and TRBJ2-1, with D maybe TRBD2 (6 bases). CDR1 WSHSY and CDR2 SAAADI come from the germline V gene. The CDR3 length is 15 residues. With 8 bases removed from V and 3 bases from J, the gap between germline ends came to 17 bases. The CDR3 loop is CASSGTEPLYNEQFF. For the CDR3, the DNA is TGCGCCAGCTCGGGGACTGAGCCGCTCTACAATGAGCAGTTCTTC.

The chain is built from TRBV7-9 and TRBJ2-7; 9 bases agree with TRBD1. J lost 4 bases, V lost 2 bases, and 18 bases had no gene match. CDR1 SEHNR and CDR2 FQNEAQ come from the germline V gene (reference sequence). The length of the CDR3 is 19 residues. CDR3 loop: CASSLPTGTGPLLIYEQYF. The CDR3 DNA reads TGTGCCAGCAGCTTACCAACCGGGACAGGGCCTTTATTGATTTACGAGCAGTACTTC.

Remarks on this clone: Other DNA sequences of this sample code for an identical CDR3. The CDR3 DNA reads as TGCGCCAGCAGCTTAAGGGGACAGGCCGCCGAAGCTTTCTTT. Its translation is CASSLRGQAAEAFF. The V gene is TRBV5-1, the J gene TRBJ1-1; 8 bases fit TRBD1. From germline, CDR1 is SGHRS and CDR2 YFSETQ. The CDR3 spans 14 residues. J gave up 8 bases and V 2 bases, and 8 bases lay outside the gene matches.

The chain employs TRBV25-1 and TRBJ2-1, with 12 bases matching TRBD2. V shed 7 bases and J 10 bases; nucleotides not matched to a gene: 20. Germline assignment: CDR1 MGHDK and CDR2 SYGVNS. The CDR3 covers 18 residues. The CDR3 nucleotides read TGTGCCAGCATCATACTAGCGGGAGGATCCCCCACAAATTGGGAGCAGTTCTTC. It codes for CASIILAGGSPTNWEQFF.

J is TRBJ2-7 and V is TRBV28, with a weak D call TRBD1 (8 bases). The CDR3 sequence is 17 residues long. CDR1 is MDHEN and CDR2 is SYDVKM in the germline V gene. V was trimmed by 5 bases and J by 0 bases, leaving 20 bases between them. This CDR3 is CASSPTGGAQRSYEQYF. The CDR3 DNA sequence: TGTGCCAGCAGTCCCACAGGGGGGGCCCAACGCTCCTACGAGCAGTACTTC. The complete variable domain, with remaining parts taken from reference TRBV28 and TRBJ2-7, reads DVKVTQSSRYLVKRTGEKVFLECVQDMDHENMFWYRQDPGLGLRLIYFSYDVKMKEKGDIPEGYSVSREKKERFSLILESASTNQTSMYLCASSPTGGAQRSYEQYFGPGTRLTVT.